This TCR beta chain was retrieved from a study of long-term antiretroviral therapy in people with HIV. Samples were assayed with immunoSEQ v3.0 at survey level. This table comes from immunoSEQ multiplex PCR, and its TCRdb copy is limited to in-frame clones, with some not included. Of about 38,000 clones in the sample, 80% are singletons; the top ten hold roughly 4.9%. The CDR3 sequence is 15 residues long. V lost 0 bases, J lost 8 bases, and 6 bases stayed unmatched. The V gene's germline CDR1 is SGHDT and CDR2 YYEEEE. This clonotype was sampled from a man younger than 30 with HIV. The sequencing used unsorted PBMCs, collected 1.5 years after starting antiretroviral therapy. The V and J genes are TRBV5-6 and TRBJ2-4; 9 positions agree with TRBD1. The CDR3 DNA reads TGTGCCAGCAGCTTGGGGGACAGGGTTTATGACATTCAGTACTTC. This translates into CASSLGDRVYDIQYF.